The 15 T cell receptor beta chains in this list originate from one sample, sequenced in a study of blood T cells in healthy people across ages. Then a second PCR, running about 6 to 12 cycles, was carried out with a sample-barcoded 5' primer and a J-beta primer mix. Via MiXCR, TCRdb re-called the 5' RACE reads, giving one row per CDR3 protein. The data show fewer than 900,000 distinct CDR3 sequences, around 40% seen once. Material: blood. These receptors all stem from a woman aged 55 to 70 in good health.

The chain recombines TRBV3-1 with TRBJ2-7; 7 bases line up with TRBD2. The V gene's germline CDR1 is LGHDT and CDR2 YNNKEL (reference sequence). This CDR3 is 15 amino acids long. V was clipped by 4 bases and J by 5 bases; unmatched bases: 11. This CDR3 is CASSLGVGGDHEQYF. DNA for the CDR3: TGTGCCAGCAGCCTCGGCGTGGGGGGGGACCACGAGCAGTACTTC.

This clonotype has more than one count but fewer than ten. The chain is built from TRBV7-9 and TRBJ2-5; D may be TRBD2 (6 bases). The V end lost 1 base, the J end lost 2 bases, and 11 bases lay between the germline ends. The CDR3 contains 15 residues. The germline CDR1 and CDR2 sequences are SEHNR and FQNEAQ (reference sequence). The chain's CDR3 is CASSLVSGTQETQYF. CDR3 coding DNA: TGTGCCAGCAGCTTAGTCTCGGGGACTCAAGAGACCCAGTACTTC.

V gene TRBV20-1 combines with J gene TRBJ2-1; D remains ambiguous. This CDR3 has 15 residues. V was shortened by 3 bases and J by 0 bases, with 12 bases between the two germline ends. The V gene's germline CDR1 is DFQATT and CDR2 SNEGSKA (reference sequence). The CDR3 sequence: CSARALANSYNEQFF. DNA for the CDR3: TGCAGTGCTAGGGCCCTTGCGAACTCCTACAATGAGCAGTTCTTC.

Comment on this clonotype: At one of its ends the junction is not consistent with the germline gene, which may arise from a read error. This rearrangement joins TRBV27 to TRBJ2-2; TRBD1 agrees at 8 bases. Germline V gives CDR1 MNHEY, CDR2 SMNVEV (reference sequence). The CDR3 is 15 residues long. The CDR3 protein is CAGSSGQVGAGELFF. The CDR3 DNA sequence: TGTGCCGGCAGTTCGGGACAGGTCGGGGCCGGGGAGCTGTTTTTT.

This chain uses TRBV7-9 with TRBJ2-7; maybe TRBD1 (6 bases). Germline V gene sequence: CDR1 SEHNR, CDR2 FQNEAQ (reference sequence). With 5 bases removed from V and 2 bases from J, the gap between germline ends came to 13 bases. This CDR3 region has 14 residues. The DNA of the CDR3 is TGTGCCAGCAGCGGCCGAGGACAGACCTACGAGCAGTACTTC. Amino acid sequence: CASSGRGQTYEQYF.

V is TRBV28 and J is TRBJ2-4; 7 nucleotides agree with TRBD1. The DNA end is more similar to TRBJ2-7, so the J call may be wrong. The CDR3 runs to 14 residues. The germline V gene encodes CDR1 MDHEN and CDR2 SYDVKM. The CDR3 sequence: CASSCEDRTYEQYF. CDR3 coding DNA: TGTGCCAGCAGTTGCGAGGACAGGACCTACGAGCAGTACTTC.

In its sample, this clonotype was seen a few times. The chain couples TRBV20-1 to TRBJ2-7; D is unresolved. TRBJ2-5 explains the end of the DNA better; the J call may be wrong. CDR3 length: 11 residues. CDR1 is DFQATT, CDR2 SNEGSKA, per germline (reference sequence). CDR3 region: CSARDVETQYF. CDR3 DNA: TGCAGTGCTAGAGATGTGGAGACCCAGTACTTC.

The chain links TRBV6-6 to TRBJ2-5; 9 bases are a match to TRBD1. CDR3 length: 15 residues. The germline V gene has CDR1 MNHNY and CDR2 SVGAGI (reference sequence). Germline trimming cut 6 bases from V and 1 base from J; bases unmatched to any gene: 6. The CDR3 sequence is CASSTGTGTQETQYF. The CDR3 region has the DNA TGTGCCAGCAGCACCGGGACAGGGACCCAAGAGACCCAGTACTTC.

The chain carries TRBV7-2 and TRBJ2-7, with a weak D call TRBD1 (5 bases). Germline values: CDR1 SGHTA, CDR2 FQGNSA. V was cut by 5 bases and J by 6 bases, with 11 bases left in between. The CDR3 spans 12 residues. The CDR3 DNA reads TGTGCCAGCAGCATTCAGGGTTCCGAGCAGTACTTC. Translation gives CASSIQGSEQYF.

As regards this clonotype: Possible read error: a much larger clone is one base away. The chain recombines TRBV6-5 with TRBJ2-3, with 7 bases lining up with TRBD2. Trimming took 6 bases from V and 2 from J; bases not matched to a gene: 2. The CDR3 totals 13 residues. Germline V gives CDR1 MNHEY, CDR2 SVGAGI. CDR3 in DNA: TGTGCCAGCAGACGGGACTACACAGATACGCAGTATTTT. Translated: CASRRDYTDTQYF.

The chain has TRBV6-2 or TRBV6-3 and TRBJ2-1; 9 bases match TRBD2. J gave up 5 bases and V 6 bases, and 8 bases lay outside the gene matches. Germline loops: CDR1 MNHEY, CDR2 SVGEGT. The CDR3 is 15 residues long. The CDR3 region has the DNA TGTGCCAGCAGCAACCCTAGCGGGACTAACAATGAGCAGTTCTTC. This gives the protein CASSNPSGTNNEQFF.

This clonotype was counted only a few times. The CDR3 bases are TGCAGTGCTAGTCGGGGGCATGCGAGCTCCTATAATTCACCCCTCCACTTT. This translates into CSASRGHASSYNSPLHF. The genes are TRBV20-1 and TRBJ1-6; D might be TRBD1 (6 bases). Trimming stripped 3 bases from V and 0 bases from J, with 15 bases between. This CDR3 region has 17 residues. CDR1 is DFQATT, CDR2 SNEGSKA, per germline (reference sequence).

The chain has TRBV20-1 and TRBJ2-5, with D perhaps TRBD1 (6 bases). The end of the DNA fits TRBJ2-1 better, so the J call may be wrong. The CDR3 totals 15 residues. The germline V gene has CDR1 DFQATT and CDR2 SNEGSKA (reference sequence). The CDR3 DNA reads as TGCAGTGCTAGAGGGCCCGGGACACTTCAAGAGACCCAGTTCTTC. This translates into CSARGPGTLQETQFF.

This clonotype came up once. The chain has TRBV9 and TRBJ2-7; TRBD2 agrees at 8 bases. The CDR3 has 14 amino acids. CDR1 and CDR2 (germline): SGDLS, YYNGEE. The J segment lost 6 bases and the V segment lost 1 base, leaving 6 bases of the junction unmatched. The CDR3 DNA sequence: TGTGCCAGCAGCGTATCGAGCGGGAGTCGCGAGCAGTACTTC. Translated, it gives CASSVSSGSREQYF.

The chain has TRBV25-1 and TRBJ1-2; no clear D. Germline V gives CDR1 MGHDK, CDR2 SYGVNS. The CDR3 consists of 11 residues. The V gene lost 8 bases and the J gene lost 7 bases, with 11 bases spanning the gap. As DNA, the CDR3 is TGTGCCAGCTTTGGAGGATTTGGCTACACCTTC. It encodes CASFGGFGYTF.